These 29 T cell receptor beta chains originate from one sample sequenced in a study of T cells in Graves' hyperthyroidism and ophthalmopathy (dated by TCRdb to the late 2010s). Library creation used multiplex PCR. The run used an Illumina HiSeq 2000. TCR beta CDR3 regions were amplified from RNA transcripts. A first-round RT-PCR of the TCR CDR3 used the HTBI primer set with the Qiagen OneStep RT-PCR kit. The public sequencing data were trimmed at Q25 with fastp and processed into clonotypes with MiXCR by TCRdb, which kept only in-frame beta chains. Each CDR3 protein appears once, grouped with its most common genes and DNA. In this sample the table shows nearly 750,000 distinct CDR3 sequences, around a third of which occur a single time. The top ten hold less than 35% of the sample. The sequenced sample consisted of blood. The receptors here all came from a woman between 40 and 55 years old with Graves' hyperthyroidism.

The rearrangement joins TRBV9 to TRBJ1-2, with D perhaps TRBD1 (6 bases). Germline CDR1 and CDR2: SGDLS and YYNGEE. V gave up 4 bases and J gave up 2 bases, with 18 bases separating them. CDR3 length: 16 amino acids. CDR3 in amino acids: CASSLRTVVHNYGYTF. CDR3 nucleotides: TGTGCCAGCAGCCTAAGGACAGTTGTCCACAACTATGGCTACACCTTC.

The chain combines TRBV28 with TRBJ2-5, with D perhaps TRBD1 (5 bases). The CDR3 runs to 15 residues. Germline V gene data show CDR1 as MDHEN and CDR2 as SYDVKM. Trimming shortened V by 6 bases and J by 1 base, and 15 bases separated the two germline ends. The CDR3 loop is CASSVQGFLQETQYF. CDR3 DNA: TGTGCCAGCAGCGTTCAGGGTTTCCTCCAAGAGACCCAGTACTTC.

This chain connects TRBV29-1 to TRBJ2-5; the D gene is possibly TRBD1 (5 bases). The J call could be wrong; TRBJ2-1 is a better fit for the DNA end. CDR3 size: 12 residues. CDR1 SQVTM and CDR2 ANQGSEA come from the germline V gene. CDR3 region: CSVGRQSNEQFF. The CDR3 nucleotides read TGCAGCGTTGGGAGACAGTCCAATGAGCAGTTCTTC.

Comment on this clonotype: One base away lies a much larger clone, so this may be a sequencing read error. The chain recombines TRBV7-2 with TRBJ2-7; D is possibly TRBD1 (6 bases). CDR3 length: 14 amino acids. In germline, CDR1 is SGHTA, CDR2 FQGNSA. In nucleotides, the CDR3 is TGTGCCAGCAGCTTAGGGACAGCAACCTACGAGCGGTACTTC. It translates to CASSLGTATYERYF.

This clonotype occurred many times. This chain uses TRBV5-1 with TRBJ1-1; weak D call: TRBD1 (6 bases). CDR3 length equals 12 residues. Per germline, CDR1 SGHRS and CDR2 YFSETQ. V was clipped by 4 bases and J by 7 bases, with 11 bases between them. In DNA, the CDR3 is TGCGCCAGCAGCGAGGGACACCTTGAAGCTTTCTTT. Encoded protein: CASSEGHLEAFF.

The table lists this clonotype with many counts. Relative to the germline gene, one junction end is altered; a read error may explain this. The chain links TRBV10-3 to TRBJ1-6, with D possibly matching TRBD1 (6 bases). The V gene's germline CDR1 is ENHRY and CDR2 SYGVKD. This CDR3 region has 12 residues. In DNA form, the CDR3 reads TGTGCCACAACAGGGTATAGTTCACCCCTCCACTTT. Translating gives CATTGYSSPLHF.

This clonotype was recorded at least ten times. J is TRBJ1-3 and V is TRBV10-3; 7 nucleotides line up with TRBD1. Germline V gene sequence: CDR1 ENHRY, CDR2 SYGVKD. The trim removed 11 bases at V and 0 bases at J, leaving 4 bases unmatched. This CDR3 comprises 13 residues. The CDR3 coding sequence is TGTGCCTTAGGGACAGACTCTGGAAACACCATATATTTT. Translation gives CALGTDSGNTIYF.

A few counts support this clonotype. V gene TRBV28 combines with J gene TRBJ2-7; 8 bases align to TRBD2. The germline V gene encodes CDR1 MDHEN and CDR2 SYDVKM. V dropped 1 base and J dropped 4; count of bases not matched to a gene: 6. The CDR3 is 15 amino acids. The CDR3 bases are TGTGCCAGCAGTTTATTTGGGACTAGTGTTTACGAGCAGTACTTC. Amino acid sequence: CASSLFGTSVYEQYF.

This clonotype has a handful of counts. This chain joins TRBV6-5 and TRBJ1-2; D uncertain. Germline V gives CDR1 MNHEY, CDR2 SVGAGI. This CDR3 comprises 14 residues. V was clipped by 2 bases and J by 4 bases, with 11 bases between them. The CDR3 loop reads CASSYPPPRYGYTF. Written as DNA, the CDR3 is TGTGCCAGCAGTTACCCCCCACCTCGCTATGGCTACACCTTC.

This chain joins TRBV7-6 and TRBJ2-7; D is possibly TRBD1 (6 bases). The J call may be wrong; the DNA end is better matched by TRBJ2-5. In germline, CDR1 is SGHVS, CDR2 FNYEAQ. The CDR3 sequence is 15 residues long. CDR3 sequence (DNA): TGTGCCAGCAGCTCACGCTTGGACAGTTGGGAGACCCAGTACTTC. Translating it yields CASSSRLDSWETQYF.

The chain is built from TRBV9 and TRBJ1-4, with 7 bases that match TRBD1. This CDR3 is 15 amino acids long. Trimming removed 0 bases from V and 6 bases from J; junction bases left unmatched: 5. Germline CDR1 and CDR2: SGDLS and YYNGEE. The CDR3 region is CASSVGTGKDEKLFF. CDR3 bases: TGTGCCAGCAGCGTAGGGACAGGAAAGGATGAAAAACTGTTTTTT.

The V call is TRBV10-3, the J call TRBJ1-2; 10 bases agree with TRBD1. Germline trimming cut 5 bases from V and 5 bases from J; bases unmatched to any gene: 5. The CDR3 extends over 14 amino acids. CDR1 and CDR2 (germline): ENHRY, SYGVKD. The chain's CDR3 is CAISTTGGGYGYTF. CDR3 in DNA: TGTGCCATCAGTACGACAGGGGGCGGATATGGCTACACCTTC.

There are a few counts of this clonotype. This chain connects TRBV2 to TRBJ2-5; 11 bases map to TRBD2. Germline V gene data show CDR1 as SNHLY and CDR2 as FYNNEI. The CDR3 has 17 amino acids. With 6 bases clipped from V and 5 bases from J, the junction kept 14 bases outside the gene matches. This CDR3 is CASSDGLAGQGGETQYF. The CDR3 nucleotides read TGTGCCAGCAGCGATGGACTAGCGGGTCAGGGGGGGGAGACCCAGTACTTC.

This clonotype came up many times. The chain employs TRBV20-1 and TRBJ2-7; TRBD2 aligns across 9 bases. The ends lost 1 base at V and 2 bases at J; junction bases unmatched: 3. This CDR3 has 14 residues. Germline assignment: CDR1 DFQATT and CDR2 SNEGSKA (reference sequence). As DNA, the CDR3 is TGCAGTGCTAGAGGCAGCGGGAGGACCTACGAGCAGTACTTC. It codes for CSARGSGRTYEQYF.

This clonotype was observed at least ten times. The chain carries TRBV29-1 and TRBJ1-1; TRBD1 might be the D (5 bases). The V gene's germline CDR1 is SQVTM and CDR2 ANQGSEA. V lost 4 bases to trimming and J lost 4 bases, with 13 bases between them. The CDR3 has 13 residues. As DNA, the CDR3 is TGCAGCGTTGCAGCAGGGTTGAGCACTGAAGCTTTCTTT. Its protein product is CSVAAGLSTEAFF.

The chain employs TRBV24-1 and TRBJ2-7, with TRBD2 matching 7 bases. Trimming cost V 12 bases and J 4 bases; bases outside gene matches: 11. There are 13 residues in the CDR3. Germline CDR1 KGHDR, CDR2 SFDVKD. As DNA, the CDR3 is TGTGCCCCCGGACTAGAGGAGGTTTACGAGCAGTACTTC. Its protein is CAPGLEEVYEQYF.

In DNA, the CDR3 is TGCGCCAGCAGCCGAGAACAGGGGAACACCGGGGAGCTGTTTTTT. This encodes CASSREQGNTGELFF. The J gene is TRBJ2-2, the V gene TRBV5-1, with D perhaps TRBD1 (6 bases). The CDR3 is made up of 15 amino acids. Germline V gene sequence: CDR1 SGHRS, CDR2 YFSETQ. V was shortened by 4 bases and J by 1 base, with 11 bases between the two germline ends. The full variable domain, rest sourced from reference TRBV5-1 and TRBJ2-2, is KAGVTQTPRYLIKTRGQQVTLSCSPISGHRSVSWYQQTPGQGLQFLFEYFSETQRNKGNFPGRFSGRQFSNSRSEMNVSTLELGDSALYLCASSREQGNTGELFFGEGSRLTVL.

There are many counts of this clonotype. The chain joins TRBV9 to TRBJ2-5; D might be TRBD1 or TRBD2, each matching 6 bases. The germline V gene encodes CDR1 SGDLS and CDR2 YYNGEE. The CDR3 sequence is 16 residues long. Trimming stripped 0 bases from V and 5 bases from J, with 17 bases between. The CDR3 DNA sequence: TGTGCCAGCAGCGTAGAAGGAGGGGGGTCTGGCGAGACCCAGTACTTC. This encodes CASSVEGGGSGETQYF.

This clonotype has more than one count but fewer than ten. This chain's CDR3 is CASSLATGTTEAFF. The CDR3 bases are TGCGCCAGCAGCTTGGCCACAGGGACCACTGAAGCTTTCTTT. The V gene is TRBV5-1, the J gene TRBJ1-1; D possibly corresponds to TRBD1 (6 bases). CDR3 length equals 14 residues. Germline V gene lookup returns CDR1 SGHRS and CDR2 YFSETQ. The V gene lost 0 bases and the J gene lost 4 bases, with 10 bases spanning the gap.

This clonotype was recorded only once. CDR3 region: CASTPRQENQPQHF. Written as DNA, the CDR3 is TGTGCCAGCACCCCTCGACAGGAAAATCAGCCCCAGCATTTT. The chain employs TRBV5-6 and TRBJ1-5, with D perhaps matching TRBD1 (6 bases). Trimming took off 6 bases at V and 4 bases at J, with 14 bases between the two ends. The CDR3 covers 14 residues. The germline V gene has CDR1 SGHDT and CDR2 YYEEEE. Full variable domain (missing parts from reference TRBV5-6 and TRBJ1-5): DAGVTQSPTHLIKTRGQQVTLRCSPKSGHDTVSWYQQALGQGPQFIFQYYEEEERQRGNFPDRFSGHQFPNYSSELNVNALLLGDSALYLCASTPRQENQPQHFGDGTRLSIL.

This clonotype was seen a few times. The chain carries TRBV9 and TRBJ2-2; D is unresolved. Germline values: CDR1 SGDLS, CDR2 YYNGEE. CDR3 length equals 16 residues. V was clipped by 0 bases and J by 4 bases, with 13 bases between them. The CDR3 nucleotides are TGTGCCAGCAGCGTAGCTCAGTACTCGCCCACCGGGGAGCTGTTTTTT. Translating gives CASSVAQYSPTGELFF.

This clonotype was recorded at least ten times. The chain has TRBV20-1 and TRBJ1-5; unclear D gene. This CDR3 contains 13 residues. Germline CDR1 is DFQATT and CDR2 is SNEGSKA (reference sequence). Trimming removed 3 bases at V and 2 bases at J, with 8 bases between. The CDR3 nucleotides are TGCAGTGCTAGTGAAGACGGCAATCAGCCCCAGCATTTT. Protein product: CSASEDGNQPQHF.

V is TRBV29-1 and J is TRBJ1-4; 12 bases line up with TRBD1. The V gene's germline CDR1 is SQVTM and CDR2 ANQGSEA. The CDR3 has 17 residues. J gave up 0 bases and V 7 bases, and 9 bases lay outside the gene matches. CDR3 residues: CSAGTGGYFATNEKLFF. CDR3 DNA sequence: TGCAGCGCAGGGACAGGGGGCTATTTTGCAACTAATGAAAAACTGTTTTTT.

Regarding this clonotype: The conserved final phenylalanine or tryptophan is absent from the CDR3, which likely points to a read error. The CDR3: CASSQAWRETYEQYL. The CDR3 nucleotides read TGCGCCAGCAGCCAAGCTTGGAGGGAAACCTACGAGCAGTACCTC. This rearrangement joins TRBV4-3 to TRBJ2-7, with D possibly matching TRBD2 (6 bases). This CDR3 comprises 15 residues. The ends were cut back, 1 base at V and 2 bases at J, with 12 bases in the middle. Germline lookup yields CDR1 LGHNA and CDR2 YSLEER.

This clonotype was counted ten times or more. The CDR3 region has the DNA TGCGCCAGCGTACCGGTCGCTAATCAGCCCCAGCATTTT. It specifies CASVPVANQPQHF. The chain has TRBV10-2 and TRBJ1-5, with D hard to call. CDR3 length: 13 amino acids. V was pared by 8 bases and J by 4 bases, with 12 bases between. CDR1 WSHSY and CDR2 SAAADI come from the germline V gene.

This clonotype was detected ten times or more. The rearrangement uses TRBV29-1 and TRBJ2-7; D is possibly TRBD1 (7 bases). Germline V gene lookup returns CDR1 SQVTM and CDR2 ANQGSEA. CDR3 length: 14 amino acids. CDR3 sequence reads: CRWGVRDSSYEQYF. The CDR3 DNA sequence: TGCAGATGGGGGGTGAGGGACAGCTCCTACGAGCAGTACTTC.

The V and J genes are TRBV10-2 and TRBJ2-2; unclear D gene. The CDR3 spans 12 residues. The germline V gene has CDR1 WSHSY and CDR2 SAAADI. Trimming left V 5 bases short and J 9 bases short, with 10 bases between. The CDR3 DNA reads TGCGCCAGCAGTCCTCGCAGCAGGGAGCTGTTTTTT. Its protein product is CASSPRSRELFF.

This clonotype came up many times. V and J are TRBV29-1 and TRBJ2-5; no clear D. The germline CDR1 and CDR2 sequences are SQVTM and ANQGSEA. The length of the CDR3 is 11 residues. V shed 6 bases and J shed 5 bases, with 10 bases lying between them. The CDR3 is CSVLGWETQYF. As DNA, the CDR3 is TGCAGCGTCCTCGGATGGGAGACCCAGTACTTC.

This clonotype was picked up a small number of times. The CDR3 loop reads CASSYARSHEQYF. In nucleotides, the CDR3 is TGTGCCAGCAGTTACGCACGGTCCCACGAGCAGTACTTC. The genes are TRBV6-5 and TRBJ2-7; D is unclear. The CDR3 runs 13 residues. From germline, CDR1 is MNHEY and CDR2 SVGAGI. V was pared by 2 bases and J by 5 bases, with 10 bases between.